This T cell receptor beta chain was profiled in a study of blood T cell repertoires in COVID-19. The method was immunoSEQ multiplex PCR; TCRdb's version includes in-frame clones alone and lacks a portion of them. The profile covers 150,000 to 180,000 clones, with about 90% appearing a single time and 0.45% to 0.65% taken by the ten largest. CDR1 is LGHNA and CDR2 is YSLEER in the germline V gene. The CDR3 is 15 residues long. V shed 1 base, J shed 14 bases, and the junction held 12 bases outside the gene matches. The TCR comes from a man aged 45-60 years with acute or convalescent COVID-19. V gene TRBV4-3 combines with J gene TRBJ2-1; 9 bases line up with TRBD1. The specimen sequenced was peripheral blood. The CDR3, as DNA: TGCGCCAGCAGCCAAGGATATGACAGGGGGGGCCGAAAGTTCTTC. Protein product: CASSQGYDRGGRKFF.